This note documents a single T cell receptor beta chain sequence. This specimen comes from a study of OX40 agonist ivuxolimab in advanced cancers. Only in-frame clones appear in the TCRdb table, and some are missing; sequencing was by immunoSEQ multiplex PCR. Of some 42,000 clones in the sample, around 89% were seen once. CDR3 length equals 13 residues. V lost 3 bases and J 2 bases, leaving 8 bases between the germline ends. Germline-derived CDR1 and CDR2 are SGHAT and FQNNGV. The sequence was collected from an adult with an advanced solid tumor such as melanoma, head and neck, liver or kidney cancer. The chain has TRBV11-2 and TRBJ2-7; D is unclear. The source material was CD4+ or CD8+ T cells sorted from blood, sampled in a trial of the OX40 agonist ivuxolimab. CDR3 bases: TGTGCCAGCAGCTTCACAGTAACCTACGAGCAGTACTTC. Protein: CASSFTVTYEQYF. The full variable domain, with the rest looked up from reference TRBV11-2 and TRBJ2-7, is EAGVAQSPRYKIIEKRQSVAFWCNPISGHATLYWYQQILGQGPKLLIQFQNNGVVDDSQLPKDRFSAERLKGVDSTLKIQPAKLEDSAVYLCASSFTVTYEQYFGPGTRLTVT.